Sequencing of this T cell receptor (beta chain) was carried out in a study of cytomegalovirus exposure and HLA in healthy donors (dated by TCRdb to the late 2010s). Regarding the complete study: An earlier analysis of about 530 of the donors reported roughly 300 Gb of sequence data and 117 million unique TCR beta sequences obtained from some 170 million T cells. In a later genetic analysis, genome-wide SNP genotypes for about three fifths of the roughly 670 donors were used, and that subset was treated as a discovery cohort. Every discovery cohort repertoire had been produced on one sequencing platform. In an earlier analysis of a few hundred of the donors, high-throughput TCR beta sequencing was used to judge whether each TCR beta V gene segment behaved as functional or pseudogenic. Of the 398 genotyped donors, over 70% fell in the genetic ancestry cluster associated with self-reported Caucasian donors. Typing coverage varied by locus: roughly 620-640 donors for A, B, C, DRB1 and DQB1; approximately 560 for DQA1; 606 for DPA1; under 490 for DPB1. In the later analysis, no new phenotypic data were used to find candidate immune exposures; instead, reliance was placed on TCR beta sequences and their occurrence across donors. Across 300 to 400 genotyped donors of the cohort, an average of 235,054 unique TCR beta nucleotide sequences per donor were sequenced, and approximately 17% of those sequences were non-productive. A later analysis re-examined previously published TCR beta repertoires from 500 to 700 donors and added high-resolution HLA genotyping to investigate patterns of TCR occurrence. A handful of DR-DQ haplotypes were handled as single units for association and clustering because linkage in the cohort was strong. Donor age, sex, ethnicity and CMV serostatus were compiled together with the repertoire data. High-throughput TCR immunosequencing, statistical association of individual TCRs with disease status, and machine learning were combined to predict cytomegalovirus infection status. HLA typing included class I and class II loci at four-digit resolution. About 280 gigabases of sequencing data and some 85 million unique TCR sequences were included in an early release covering several hundred HLA-typed donors. The study aimed to test whether cataloging public T cell receptors could reveal signatures of past pathogen exposure. The study profiled the T cell repertoires of hundreds of subjects by immunosequencing and related them to cytomegalovirus serostatus. A separate validation cohort of approximately 130 different subjects was used in addition to the 666-subject first cohort.

In the case of this clone: The specificity of this receptor is unknown. Per-base quality was not reported, and no clone a single base away is much larger than it.

The library was produced with the immunoSEQ multiplex PCR assay. A mixture of 60 forward primers for TCR Vbeta segments and 13 reverse primers for TCR Jbeta segments was used in the multiplex PCR. The CDR3 region of rearranged TCR beta genes was amplified from genomic DNA with a multiplex PCR assay. Amplified TCR beta libraries were sequenced as 87-base-pair reads on the Illumina HiSeq System. The paper's processing steps were these. A later analysis counted approximately 84 million unique TCR beta chains across the approximately 700 repertoires, and some 12 million of these chains were shared by at least two donors. A nearest-neighbor algorithm error-corrected the raw reads and collapsed the reads into unique sequences, merging closely related sequences to remove PCR and sequencing errors. CDR3 sequences were aligned to IMGT reference sequences to assign V, D and J gene segments. Each retained sequence needed at least a six-nucleotide match to both a V gene segment and a J gene segment. A rearrangement was called productive if the CDR3 had no stop codons and remained in frame with V and J, and every other rearrangement was called non-productive. CDR3 was defined by IMGT convention, running from the second conserved V-encoded cysteine to the conserved J-encoded phenylalanine. Sequences without an unambiguous match to a single V gene segment were excluded from the earlier analysis of several hundred of the donors. An earlier analysis of 587 of the donors classified V segments as functional when productive rearrangements were above 56.7% and as segregating when the standard deviation between donors was above 5%. To diagnose cytomegalovirus status from the catalog of TCR beta chain sequences, a statistical classification framework was built. In a later analysis, V and J genes were assigned by comparing TCR nucleotide sequences against IMGT/GENE-DB human TR gene sequences. Using the TCRdist pipeline, a later analysis assigned CDR3 sequences along with most-parsimonious VDJ recombination scenarios. A later analysis defined each TCR beta chain by its CDR3 amino acid sequence plus V-gene family, and excluded reads lacking a unique V-gene family. As a way to deal with suspected cross-contamination and a sequencing artifact, a later analysis dropped roughly 620 nucleotide sequences that were highly shared and had low generation probability. In a later analysis, a clonal expansion index for each public chain was calculated from normalized within-repertoire ranks of inferred template counts. A later analysis computed generation probabilities with a VDJ recombination model fitted to out-of-frame rearrangements, and checked the results against IGoR. In a later analysis, TCR-TCR, TCR-HLA and TCR-CMV co-occurrence was scored with hypergeometric tests, and a repertoire-size bias correction was applied to TCR pairs. To estimate false discovery rates, a later analysis permuted the HLA or CMV assignments 20 times. In a later analysis, co-occurring TCRs were grouped using DBSCAN, with TCRdist sequence similarity added in when clustering inside HLA-allele-positive subsets. Repertoires with fewer than 30,000 or more than 120,000 public chains were left out of co-occurrence clustering, as were five repertoires with anomalous nucleotide sharing. The clones in this table, taken by TCRdb from immuneACCESS, are in-frame only. Not every clone is retained; where verified, under half of the shortfall comes from an unresolved V gene, and the cause of the rest is unknown. The DNA was the basis for D and trimming; V, J and clone size are from that table. For this sample the table gives about 140,000 clones, of which 80% were detected only once. The ten largest clones add up to 4.5% to 6.5% of the sample.

Overall study results and their limits: The only immune exposure information available for the cohort was CMV serostatus. When HLA alleles, especially DR and DQ, strongly co-occurred, attributing TCR associations to individual alleles was difficult. Because some donors lacked HLA typing at each locus, the association tests relied only on the typed subset. In a later genetic analysis, fewer N-insertions in productive TCRs were reported among donors in an Asian-associated ancestry cluster than the approximately 670-donor mean. A further reported finding was that TCR beta sequences accurately predicted the HLA-A and HLA-B alleles for most subjects in the first cohort. In vitro tests confirmed that a few of the cytomegalovirus-associated TCR beta chains recognize cytomegalovirus antigens. Correlated functional status among segregating V segments might be attributable to linkage disequilibrium, but an unknown experimental factor could not be ruled out. A later analysis reported that several top co-occurrence clusters appeared linked to parvovirus B19, influenza, CMV and Epstein-Barr virus. Most TCR sequences were observed very rarely across donors, whereas some public TCRs were present in many individuals. The cohort was sequenced for TCR beta chains only, and without alpha or paired-chain data the features that could be detected were limited. The sequencing pipeline was judged likely to have produced a cluster of highly shared sequence variants as a technical artifact. In both the original and validation cohorts, the classifier was reported to diagnose cytomegalovirus status with high specificity and sensitivity. According to a later analysis, most CMV-associated TCR beta chains appeared to be HLA-restricted, and the HLA associations seemed to be driven largely by CMV exposure. Roughly uniform sequencing depth across donors was assumed in presence/absence analyses, although this assumption may not hold. Because counts were too low, some 16 rarely observed V segments, including chromosome 9 orphons, were excluded from the earlier analysis of around 640 of the donors. In the study, around 160 TCR beta chains were listed as associated with cytomegalovirus. In a later analysis, some 17,000 TCR beta sequences were associated with specific HLA alleles at a false discovery rate of 0.05. In an earlier analysis of more than 500 of the donors, most TCR beta V segments appeared in productive rearrangements about 87% or about 30% of the time, broadly matching IMGT annotations. Compared with equally common non-associated chains, HLA-associated TCR beta chains in a later analysis were more clonally expanded and had lower generation probabilities. A later genetic analysis associated a missense DCLRE1C variant with V-gene and J-gene trimming of TCR beta chains, and an independent cohort replicated the association. A later analysis found that TCR association rates varied across HLA loci, with DRB1 alleles showing the most associated TCRs and HLA-C alleles the fewest. The authors suggested that the approach could potentially be generalized to other disease states and immunological phenotypes.

The cohort comprised some 700 healthy bone marrow donors. Cohort members were all nominally healthy when sampled, although unrecorded immune exposures were likely present. The donor tested CMV seronegative and was one of the 352 seronegative cohort members. Each donor provided a peripheral blood sample, and peripheral blood mononuclear cells were used for TCR beta sequencing. The Qiagen DNeasy Blood Extraction Kit was used to extract genomic DNA from the blood cell samples. The sample taken for sequencing was PBMCs. The clonotype was recovered from a male donor in good health and CMV-seronegative.

CDR3 reads: CASSLDRGAGYTF. The DNA is TGTGCCAGCAGCTTGGACAGGGGAGCTGGCTACACCTTC. The receptor chain draws on TRBV7-8 and TRBJ1-2; 9 nucleotides in the junction match TRBD1. V has 3 bases trimmed and J has 7 bases trimmed; junction bases matching no gene number 3. Based on the germline V gene, the CDR1 and CDR2 sequences are SGHVS and FQNEAQ. The CDR3 goes from the cysteine to the phenylalanine over 13 residues. The sequence is cut down to CDR3 DNA, 39 bases in frame from base 1.